This TCR beta chain was captured in a study of T-cell memory formation after mild COVID-19. Study-wide results and limits: Memory sampled before infection contained some responding clones, suggesting cross-reactive memory joined.

This CDR3 is built from 14 residues. Germline V gives CDR1 SNHLY, CDR2 FYNNEI. V was pared by 1 base and J by 5 bases, with 4 bases of the junction left unmatched. Constant-segment primers were used for 5'RACE, and the resulting TCR alpha and TCR beta cDNA libraries carried sample barcodes and UMIs. TCRdb re-called the 5' RACE reads with MiXCR, one entry per CDR3 protein. The repertoire holds around 210,000 distinct CDR3 sequences, with 7.5% to 10% as singletons. This clonotype has a handful of counts. The antigen is not known. The chain has TRBV2 and TRBJ1-1; TRBD1 aligns across 7 bases. The receptor was derived from a young man who had mild COVID-19 (a few samples of this study predate the infection). Cell type and time point are not known. The sample consisted of PBMCs or a T cell subset sorted from them (not recorded which). The CDR3 region is CASSEGTGWTEAFF. The CDR3 region has the DNA TGTGCCAGCAGTGAAGGGACAGGTTGGACTGAAGCTTTCTTT.